The 5 T cell receptor beta chains reported below all come from one sample, sequenced in a study of post-analysis software for immune sequencing data. Their specific antigens are unknown. Study-level findings and limits: Patients had higher frequencies than controls of five or six TRBV segments, including TRBV5-6, TRBV5-1 and TRBV20-1.

Built from TCR beta cDNA, the libraries had unique molecular identifiers in them. MiXCR, run by TCRdb on the PCR reads, gives a single entry per CDR3 protein. The profile shows roughly 580,000 distinct CDR3 sequences, around 47% of them singletons. The specimen was blood. These TCRs come from a girl aged 10 to 17 with multiple sclerosis.

As to this clonotype: At one end the junction does not follow the germline gene, possibly because of a read error. The chain joins TRBV12-3 or TRBV12-4 to TRBJ1-2; D is undetermined. There are 12 residues in the CDR3. Here the CDR3 DNA reads TGTGCCAGCATGCAAGCTAACTATGACTACACCTTC. Amino acid sequence: CASMQANYDYTF.

This clonotype was seen only a few times. This chain connects TRBV9 to TRBJ2-1; D gene uncertain. V lost 3 bases to trimming and J lost 1 base, with 11 bases between them. Germline CDR1 reads SGDLS; CDR2 reads YYNGEE. The CDR3 has 15 amino acids. This CDR3 reads CASSADWGSYNEQFF. The CDR3 DNA sequence: TGTGCCAGCAGCGCAGACTGGGGATCCTACAATGAGCAGTTCTTC.

The J gene is TRBJ2-7, the V gene TRBV20-1; D unclear. Per the germline V gene, CDR1 is DFQATT and CDR2 is SNEGSKA (reference sequence). The V and J ends lost 3 bases and 3 bases respectively, with 9 bases between them. CDR3 length: 12 amino acids. CDR3 in DNA: TGCAGTGCTAGCCGGCAGGACTACGAGCAGTACTTC. Protein product: CSASRQDYEQYF.

The sample holds a few counts of this clonotype. The chain combines TRBV10-3 with TRBJ2-7; 10 bases map to TRBD1. CDR1 and CDR2 (germline): ENHRY, SYGVKD. The CDR3 runs to 14 residues. V lost 11 bases, J lost 2 bases, and 9 bases stayed unmatched. Here the CDR3 reads CAAKAGQGPYEQYF. DNA of the CDR3: TGTGCCGCCAAGGCGGGACAGGGGCCCTACGAGCAGTACTTC.

There are a few counts of this clonotype. V gene TRBV29-1 combines with J gene TRBJ1-2; TRBD1 matches at 7 bases. Trimming removed 5 bases from V and 3 bases from J; junction bases left unmatched: 0. The CDR3 consists of 11 residues. The V gene's germline CDR1 is SQVTM and CDR2 ANQGSEA. CDR3 region: CSVTGDYGYTF. The CDR3 region has the DNA TGCAGCGTTACAGGGGACTATGGCTACACCTTC.